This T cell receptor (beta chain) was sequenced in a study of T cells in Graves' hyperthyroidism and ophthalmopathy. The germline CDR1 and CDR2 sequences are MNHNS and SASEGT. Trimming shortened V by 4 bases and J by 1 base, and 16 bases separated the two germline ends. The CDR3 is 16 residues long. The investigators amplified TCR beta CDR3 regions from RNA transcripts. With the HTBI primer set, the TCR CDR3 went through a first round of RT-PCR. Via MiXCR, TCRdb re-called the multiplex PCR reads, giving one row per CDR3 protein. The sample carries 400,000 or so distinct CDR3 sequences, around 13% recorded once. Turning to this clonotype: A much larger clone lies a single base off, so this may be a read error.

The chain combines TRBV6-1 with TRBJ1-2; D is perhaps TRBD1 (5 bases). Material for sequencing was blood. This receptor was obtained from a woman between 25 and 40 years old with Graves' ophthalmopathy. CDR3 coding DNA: TGTGCCAGCAGTGGAGCTCGGGGGGTTTTTAACTATGGCTACACCTTC. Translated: CASSGARGVFNYGYTF.